This TCR beta chain was captured by sequencing in a study of blood T cell repertoires in COVID-19 (dated by TCRdb to 2018 to 2021). A note on the overall study: Samples from collaborators originated in the United States, Italy and Spain and spanned both the acute and convalescent phases of COVID-19. The material from the prospective study consisted of cDNA or gDNA derived from T cells, B-cell-depleted T cells, or PBMCs. The repertoires were released in a freely available public database intended as a resource for research on the immune response to SARS-CoV-2. Subjects who had been exposed to COVID-19, were actively infected with it, or had recovered from it provided the deeply sampled blood TCRbeta repertoires that made up the dataset. Nearly every sample came with metadata listing a de-identified subject ID, COVID-19 status, age in years and sex. Samples came from the ongoing ImmuneRACE study (first 160 participants) plus 1,254 subjects from 6 global collaborators. Where available, HLA class I and class II types were taken from metadata supplied by the sample provider and were not determined by assay-based typing. Broad study findings and their caveats: How much clinical and demographic metadata was included differed by source and by participant, and the metadata was provided uncurated.

In Seattle, one collaborating source enrolled patients while the infection was active and tracked those patients longitudinally over the course of disease. Collaborating institutions collected whole blood in K2EDTA tubes following their own protocols. For TCRbeta analysis, collaborators shipped samples as frozen whole blood, isolated PBMCs, or DNA extracted from either of those sample types. The CDR3 runs 15 amino acids, cysteine and phenylalanine included. The kept DNA is CDR3 alone, 45 bases in frame from the first base. Here V drops 3 bases and J drops 1 base, and the junction holds 3 bases not matched to any gene. From a lookup of the germline V gene (reference sequence), CDR1 and CDR2 are SEHNR and FQNEAQ. TCRbeta CDR3 regions were amplified from genomic DNA by means of the immunoSEQ Assay, a bias-controlled multiplex PCR. Per the original workflow: The number of nucleated cells in each sample was estimated by amplification of reference gene primers within the assay. Sequence reads were collapsed and filtered to measure the absolute abundance of every unique TCRbeta CDR3 rearrangement. For each sample, productive Simpson clonality was calculated as the square root of Simpson's diversity index over productive rearrangements. The table was pulled from immuneACCESS by TCRdb, which kept in-frame rearrangements only. Such tables lose some clones; where checked, under half of the loss comes from unresolved V genes, and the rest has no known cause. V, J and clone size reflect that table, while D and trimming were determined from the DNA. A total of over 90,000 clones appear in this sample, more than 80% of them only once. Under 5.5% of the sample is in the top ten clones.

As concerns this clone: The specificity of this receptor is unknown. Base qualities are not recorded, but no much larger clone differs from it by a single base.

The origin of this receptor is a man older than 75 with COVID-19, enrolled during active disease. In this chain, TRBV7-9 is recombined with TRBJ2-7; a stretch of 10 junction bases matches TRBD2. The sequenced sample consisted of peripheral blood. The DNA sequence is as follows: TGTGCCAGCAGCTTCGGACTAGCGGCGTCCTACGAGCAGTACTTC. This encodes CASSFGLAASYEQYF.